This entry is about one TCR beta chain. How the authors handled the data: Reference gene primer amplification gave estimated nucleated cell counts. The table came from immunoSEQ multiplex PCR; TCRdb's copy has only in-frame clones and leaves some out. The DNA gave D and trimming, while V, J and clone size come from that table. The sample has about 45,000 clones, roughly nine tenths seen once. Germline CDR1 is SGHRS and CDR2 is YFSETQ. V gave up 3 bases and J gave up 5 bases; unmatched junction bases: 8. CDR3 length: 15 residues. This entry comes from a study of blood T cell repertoires in COVID-19. Study at large: Specimens from acute and convalescent COVID-19 originated in the United States, Italy and Spain. PBMCs, B-cell-depleted T cells, or T cells were the source of the cDNA or gDNA that made up the material.

The V call is TRBV5-1, the J call TRBJ1-1, with 9 positions matching TRBD1. Sequencing input: peripheral blood. This receptor was taken from a woman older than 75 with active COVID-19. The CDR3 reads CASSSAGTGRTEAFF. The CDR3 DNA follows: TGCGCCAGCAGCTCCGCCGGGACAGGGAGAACTGAAGCTTTCTTT.